This entry concerns a single T cell receptor beta chain. This clone was recorded once. The specificity of this receptor is unknown. Within one base of it there is no much larger clone, and no base qualities were kept. This entry belongs to a study of control samples from healthy donors and cancer patients (dated by TCRdb to 2020 to 2022). The junction carries 19 bases between V and J, which are trimmed by 5 bases and 2 bases respectively. From its cysteine to its phenylalanine, the CDR3 spans 17 amino acids. Kept here is only the CDR3 DNA, which spans 51 bases and is read in frame from base 1. According to the germline V gene, CDR1 reads SGHTA and CDR2 reads FQGTGA. Libraries came from the immunoSEQ multiplex PCR assay. The table comes from immuneACCESS by way of TCRdb, which keeps in-frame sequences with V and J called. Part of the clones is missing from these tables; in studies checked, under half for an unresolved V gene and the rest for unknown reasons. Within this sample are about 230,000 clones, with more than 65% of them counted one time only. The biggest ten clones account for approximately 12% of the sample.

Rearrangement joined TRBV7-3 to TRBJ2-1; the D region may be TRBD1 or TRBD2, each matching 6 bases equally. Sequenced sample: PBMCs. This TCR was sampled from a woman aged 55 to 70 with lung cancer. The nucleotide sequence reads as follows: TGTGCCAGCAGCCCACAACCGCCGGGGGCGGCCTACAATGAGCAGTTCTTC. Translated, this is CASSPQPPGAAYNEQFF.